This T cell receptor (beta chain) was retrieved from a study of blood T cell repertoires in COVID-19. At the level of the study: From T cells, B-cell-depleted T cells, or PBMCs came the material, which was cDNA or gDNA.

Trimming removed 3 bases from V and 7 bases from J; junction bases left unmatched: 7. Germline CDR1 SGHVS, CDR2 FQNEAQ. The CDR3 runs 15 residues. Generated by immunoSEQ multiplex PCR, the TCRdb table keeps only in-frame clones and is missing some. The table lists 180,000 or so clones, approximately 84% of them singletons, with 6% to 8% in the top ten. V and J are TRBV7-8 and TRBJ1-4; 8 bases are shared with TRBD1. Sequenced material: peripheral blood. This clonotype was obtained from a human donor with acute or convalescent COVID-19. The donor label of this sample is uncertain. The CDR3 region is CASSFGTGRSEKLFF. DNA of the CDR3: TGTGCCAGCAGCTTTGGGACAGGTCGGAGTGAAAAACTGTTTTTT.